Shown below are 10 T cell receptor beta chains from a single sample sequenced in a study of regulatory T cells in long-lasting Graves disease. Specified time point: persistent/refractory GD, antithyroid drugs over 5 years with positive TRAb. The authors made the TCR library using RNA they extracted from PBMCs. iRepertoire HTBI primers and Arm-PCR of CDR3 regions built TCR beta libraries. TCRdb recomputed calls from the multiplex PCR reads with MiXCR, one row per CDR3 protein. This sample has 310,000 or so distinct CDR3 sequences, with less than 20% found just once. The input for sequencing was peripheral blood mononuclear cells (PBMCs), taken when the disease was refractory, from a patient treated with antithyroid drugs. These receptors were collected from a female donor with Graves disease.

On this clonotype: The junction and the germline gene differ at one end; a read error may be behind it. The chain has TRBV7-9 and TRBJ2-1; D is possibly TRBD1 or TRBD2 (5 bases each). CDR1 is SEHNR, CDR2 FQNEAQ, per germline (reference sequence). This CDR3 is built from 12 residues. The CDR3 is CASSLEGSDEVF. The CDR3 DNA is TGTGCCAGCAGCTTAGAGGGGAGCGACGAGGTCTTC.

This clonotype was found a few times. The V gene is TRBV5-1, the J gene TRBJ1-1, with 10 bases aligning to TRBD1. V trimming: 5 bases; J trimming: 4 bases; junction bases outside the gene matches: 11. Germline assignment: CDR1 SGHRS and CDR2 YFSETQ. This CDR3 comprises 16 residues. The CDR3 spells CASRMKSTGGLTEAFF. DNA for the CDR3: TGCGCCAGCAGAATGAAGTCGACAGGGGGCCTCACTGAAGCTTTCTTT.

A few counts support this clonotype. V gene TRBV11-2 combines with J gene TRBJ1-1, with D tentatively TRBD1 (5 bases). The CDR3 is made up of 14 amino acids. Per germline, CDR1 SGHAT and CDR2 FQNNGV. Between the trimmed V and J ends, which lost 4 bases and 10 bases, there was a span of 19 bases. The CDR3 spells CASSSLRGEGGAFF. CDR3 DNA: TGTGCCAGCAGCTCGTTGAGGGGCGAAGGCGGAGCTTTCTTT.

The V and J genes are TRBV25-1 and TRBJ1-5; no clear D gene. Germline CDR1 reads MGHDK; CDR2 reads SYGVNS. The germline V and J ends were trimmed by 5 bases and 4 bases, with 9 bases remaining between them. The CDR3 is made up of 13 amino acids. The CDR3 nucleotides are TGTGCCAGCAGTCCCCAGGATAATCAGCCCCAGCATTTT. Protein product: CASSPQDNQPQHF.

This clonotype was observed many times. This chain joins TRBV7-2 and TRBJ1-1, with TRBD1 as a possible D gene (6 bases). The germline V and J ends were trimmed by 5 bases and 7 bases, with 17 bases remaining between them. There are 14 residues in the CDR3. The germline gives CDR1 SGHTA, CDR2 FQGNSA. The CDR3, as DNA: TGTGCCAGCAGCAACTCGGTTACACAGGGTGAAGCTTTCTTT. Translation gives CASSNSVTQGEAFF.

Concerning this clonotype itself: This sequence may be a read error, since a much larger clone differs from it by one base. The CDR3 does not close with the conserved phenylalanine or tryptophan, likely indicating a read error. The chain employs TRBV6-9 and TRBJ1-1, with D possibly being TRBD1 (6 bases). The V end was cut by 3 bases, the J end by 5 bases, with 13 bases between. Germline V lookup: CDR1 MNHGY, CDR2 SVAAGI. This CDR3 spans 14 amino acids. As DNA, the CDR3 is TGTGCCAGCAGTTACAGGGGAGGGGGAACTGAAGCTTTCCTT. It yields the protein CASSYRGGGTEAFL.

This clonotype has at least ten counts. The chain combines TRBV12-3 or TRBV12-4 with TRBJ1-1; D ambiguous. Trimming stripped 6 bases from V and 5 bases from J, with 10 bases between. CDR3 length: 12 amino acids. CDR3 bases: TGTGCCAGCAGCACATTTCCGACTGAAGCTTTCTTT. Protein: CASSTFPTEAFF.

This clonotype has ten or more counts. CDR3 sequence: CASSLRTGEKLFF. The CDR3, as DNA: TGTGCCAGCAGCTTAAGGACAGGGGAAAAACTGTTTTTT. The V gene is TRBV27, the J gene TRBJ1-4; TRBD1 agrees at 8 bases. With V trimmed by 6 bases and J by 8 bases, 5 bases remained unmatched. The germline CDR1 and CDR2 sequences are MNHEY and SMNVEV (reference sequence). The CDR3 is 13 amino acids.

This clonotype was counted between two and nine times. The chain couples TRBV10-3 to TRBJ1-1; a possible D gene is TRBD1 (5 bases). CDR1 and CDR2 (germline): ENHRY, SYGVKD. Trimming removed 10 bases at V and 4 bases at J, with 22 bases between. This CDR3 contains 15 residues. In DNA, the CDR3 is TGTGCCACCGGAACAGGAGGGAACTGGGGCACTGAAGCTTTCTTT. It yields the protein CATGTGGNWGTEAFF.

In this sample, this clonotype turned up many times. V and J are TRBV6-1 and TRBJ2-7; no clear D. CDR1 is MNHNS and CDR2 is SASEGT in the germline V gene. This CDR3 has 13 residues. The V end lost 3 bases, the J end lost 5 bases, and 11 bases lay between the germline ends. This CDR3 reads CASSEWVENEQYF. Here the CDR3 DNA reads TGTGCCAGCAGTGAGTGGGTAGAAAACGAGCAGTACTTC.